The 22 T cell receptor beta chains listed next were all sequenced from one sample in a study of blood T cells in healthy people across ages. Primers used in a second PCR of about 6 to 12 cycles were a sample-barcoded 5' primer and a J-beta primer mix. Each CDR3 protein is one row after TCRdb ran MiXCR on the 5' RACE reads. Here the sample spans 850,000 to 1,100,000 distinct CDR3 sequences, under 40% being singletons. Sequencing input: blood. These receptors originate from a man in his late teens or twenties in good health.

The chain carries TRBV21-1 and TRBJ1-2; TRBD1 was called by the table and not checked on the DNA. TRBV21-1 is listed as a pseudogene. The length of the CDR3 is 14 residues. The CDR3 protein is CASSRGRDREGYTF. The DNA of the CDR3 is TGTGCCAGCAGCAGGGGCCGGGACAGAGAAGGCTACACCTTC.

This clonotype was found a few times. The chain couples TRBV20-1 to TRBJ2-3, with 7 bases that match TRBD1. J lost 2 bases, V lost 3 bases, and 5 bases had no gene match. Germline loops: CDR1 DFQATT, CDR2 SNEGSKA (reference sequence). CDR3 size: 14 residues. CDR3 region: CSASQGGYTDTQYF. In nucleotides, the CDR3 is TGCAGTGCTAGTCAAGGGGGCTACACAGATACGCAGTATTTT.

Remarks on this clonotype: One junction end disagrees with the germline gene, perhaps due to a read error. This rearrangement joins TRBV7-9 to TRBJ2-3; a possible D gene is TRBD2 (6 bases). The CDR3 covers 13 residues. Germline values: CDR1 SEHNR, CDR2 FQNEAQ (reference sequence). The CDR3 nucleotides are TGTGCCGGCAGCTTAGCGGAGAGAGATACGCAGTATTTT. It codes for CAGSLAERDTQYF.

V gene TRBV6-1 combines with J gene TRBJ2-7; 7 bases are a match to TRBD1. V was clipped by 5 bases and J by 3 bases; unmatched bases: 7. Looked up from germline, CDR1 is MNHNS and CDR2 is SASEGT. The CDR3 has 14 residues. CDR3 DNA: TGTGCCAGCAGTCTCACAGGGGCGGGCTACGAGCAGTACTTC. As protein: CASSLTGAGYEQYF.

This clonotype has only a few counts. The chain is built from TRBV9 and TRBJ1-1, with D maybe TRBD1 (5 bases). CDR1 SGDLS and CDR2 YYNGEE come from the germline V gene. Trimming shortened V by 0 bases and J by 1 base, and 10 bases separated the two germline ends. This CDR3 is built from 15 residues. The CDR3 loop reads CASSVEGVSNTEAFF. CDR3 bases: TGTGCCAGCAGCGTAGAAGGGGTATCGAACACTGAAGCTTTCTTT.

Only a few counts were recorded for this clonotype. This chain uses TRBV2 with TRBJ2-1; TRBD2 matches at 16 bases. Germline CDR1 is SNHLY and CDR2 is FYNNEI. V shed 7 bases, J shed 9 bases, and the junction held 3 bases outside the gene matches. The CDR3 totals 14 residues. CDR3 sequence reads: CASIGTSGGAEQFF. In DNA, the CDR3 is TGTGCCAGCATCGGGACTAGCGGGGGGGCTGAGCAGTTCTTC.

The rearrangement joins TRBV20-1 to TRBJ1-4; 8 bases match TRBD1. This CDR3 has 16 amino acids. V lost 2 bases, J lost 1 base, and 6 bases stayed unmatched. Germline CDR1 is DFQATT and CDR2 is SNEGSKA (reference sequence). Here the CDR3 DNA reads TGCAGTGCTAGACAGGGGGCGGAGGTAACTAATGAAAAACTGTTTTTT. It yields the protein CSARQGAEVTNEKLFF.

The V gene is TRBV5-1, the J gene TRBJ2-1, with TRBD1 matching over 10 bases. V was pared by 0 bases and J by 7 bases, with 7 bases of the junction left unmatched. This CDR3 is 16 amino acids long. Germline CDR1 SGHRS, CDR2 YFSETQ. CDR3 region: CASSLEGQGSLNEQFF. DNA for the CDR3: TGCGCCAGCAGCTTGGAGGGACAGGGGAGCTTGAATGAGCAGTTCTTC.

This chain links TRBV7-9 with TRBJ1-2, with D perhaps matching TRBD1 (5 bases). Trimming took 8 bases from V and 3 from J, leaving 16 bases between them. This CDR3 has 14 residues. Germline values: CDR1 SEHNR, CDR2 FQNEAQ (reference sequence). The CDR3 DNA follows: TGTGCCAGCCAGGTTGCGGGGGACGACTATGGCTACACCTTC. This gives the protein CASQVAGDDYGYTF.

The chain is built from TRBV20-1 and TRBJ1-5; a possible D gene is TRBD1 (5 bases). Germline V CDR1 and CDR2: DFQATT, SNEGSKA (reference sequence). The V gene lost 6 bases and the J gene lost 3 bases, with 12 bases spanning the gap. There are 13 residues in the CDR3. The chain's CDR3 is CSAETDHNQPQHF. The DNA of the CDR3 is TGCAGTGCAGAGACAGACCACAATCAGCCCCAGCATTTT.

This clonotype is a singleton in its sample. This CDR3 is CASSLKGLGSDEKLFF. The DNA for the CDR3 is TGTGCCAGCAGCTTAAAGGGCCTAGGATCAGATGAAAAACTGTTTTTT. The J gene is TRBJ1-4, the V gene TRBV7-8; D unclear. Germline CDR1 reads SGHVS; CDR2 reads FQNEAQ. Trimming removed 2 bases at V and 6 bases at J, with 16 bases between. CDR3 length: 16 amino acids.

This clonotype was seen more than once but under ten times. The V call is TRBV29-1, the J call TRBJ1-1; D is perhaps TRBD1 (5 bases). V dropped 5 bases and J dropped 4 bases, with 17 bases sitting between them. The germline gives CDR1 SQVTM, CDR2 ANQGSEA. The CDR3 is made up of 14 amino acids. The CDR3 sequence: CSVRGRGDPTEAFF. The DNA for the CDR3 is TGCAGCGTTCGCGGTCGGGGGGATCCCACTGAAGCTTTCTTT.

Written as DNA, the CDR3 is TGCAGTGCTAGCGGGGGGGCCAACTCCTACGAGCAGTACTTC. It translates to CSASGGANSYEQYF. The chain is built from TRBV20-1 and TRBJ2-7, with 8 bases fitting TRBD2. The germline gives CDR1 DFQATT, CDR2 SNEGSKA (reference sequence). CDR3 length: 14 residues. The J segment lost 0 bases and the V segment lost 3 bases, leaving 4 bases of the junction unmatched.

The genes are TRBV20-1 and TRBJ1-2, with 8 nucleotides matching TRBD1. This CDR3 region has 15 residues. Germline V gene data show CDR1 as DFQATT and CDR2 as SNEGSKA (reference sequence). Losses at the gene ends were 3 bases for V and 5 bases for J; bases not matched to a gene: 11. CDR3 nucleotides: TGCAGTGCTAGTCCCGGGACAGGACCAATATATGGCTACACCTTC. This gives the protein CSASPGTGPIYGYTF.

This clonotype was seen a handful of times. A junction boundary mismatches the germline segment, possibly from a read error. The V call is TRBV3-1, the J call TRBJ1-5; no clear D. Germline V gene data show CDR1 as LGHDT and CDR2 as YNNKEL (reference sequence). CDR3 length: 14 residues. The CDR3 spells CASSVSGSNQPRHF. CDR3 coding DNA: TGTGCCAGCAGCGTGAGTGGGAGCAATCAGCCCCGGCATTTT.

CDR3: CASLREASTEAFF. As DNA, the CDR3 is TGTGCCAGCCTCAGGGAAGCGAGCACTGAAGCTTTCTTT. The V gene is TRBV7-9, the J gene TRBJ1-1; a weak D match, TRBD1 (5 bases). The CDR3 is 13 residues long. The V end lost 8 bases, the J end lost 4 bases, and 14 bases lay between the germline ends. CDR1 and CDR2 from the germline V gene are SEHNR and FQNEAQ (reference sequence).

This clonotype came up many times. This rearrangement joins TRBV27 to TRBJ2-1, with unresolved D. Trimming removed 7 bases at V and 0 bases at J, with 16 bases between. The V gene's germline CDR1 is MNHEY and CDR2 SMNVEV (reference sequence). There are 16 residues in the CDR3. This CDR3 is CASTQRQPSSYNEQFF. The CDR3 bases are TGTGCCAGCACCCAGAGGCAGCCGAGCTCCTACAATGAGCAGTTCTTC.

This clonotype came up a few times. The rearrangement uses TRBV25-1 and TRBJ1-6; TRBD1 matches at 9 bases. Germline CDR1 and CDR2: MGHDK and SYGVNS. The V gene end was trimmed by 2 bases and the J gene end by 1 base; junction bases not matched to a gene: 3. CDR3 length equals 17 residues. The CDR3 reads CASSEQTGGSYNSPLHF. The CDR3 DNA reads TGTGCCAGCAGTGAACAGACAGGGGGTTCCTATAATTCACCCCTCCACTTT.

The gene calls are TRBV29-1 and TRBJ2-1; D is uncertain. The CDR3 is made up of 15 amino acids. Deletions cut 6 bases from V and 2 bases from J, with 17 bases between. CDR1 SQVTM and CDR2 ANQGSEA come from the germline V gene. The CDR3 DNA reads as TGCAGCGTCCCAAAGACGACCACCACCTACAATGAGCAGTTCTTC. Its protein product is CSVPKTTTTYNEQFF.

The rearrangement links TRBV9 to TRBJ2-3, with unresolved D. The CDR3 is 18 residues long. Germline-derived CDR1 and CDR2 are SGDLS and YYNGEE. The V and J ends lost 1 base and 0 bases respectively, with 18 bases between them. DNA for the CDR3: TGTGCCAGCAGCGTAAAAGGCAGCCCATCCGCTAGCACAGATACGCAGTATTTT. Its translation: CASSVKGSPSASTDTQYF.

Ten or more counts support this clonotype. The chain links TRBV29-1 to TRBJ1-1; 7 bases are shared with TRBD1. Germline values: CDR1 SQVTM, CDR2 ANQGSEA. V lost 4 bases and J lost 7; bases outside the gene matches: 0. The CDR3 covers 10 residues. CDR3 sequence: CSVGDSEAFF. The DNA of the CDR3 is TGCAGCGTTGGGGACAGTGAAGCTTTCTTT.

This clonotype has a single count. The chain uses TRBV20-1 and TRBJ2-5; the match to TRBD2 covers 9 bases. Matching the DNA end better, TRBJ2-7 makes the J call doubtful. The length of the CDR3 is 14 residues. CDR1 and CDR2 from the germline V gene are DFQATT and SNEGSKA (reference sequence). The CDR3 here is CSAPPSGKWDEQYF. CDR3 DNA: TGCAGTGCACCCCCTAGCGGGAAATGGGACGAGCAGTACTTC.